Reported below is one T cell receptor (beta chain). Its antigen remains unidentified. Here immunoSEQ multiplex PCR was the method, and the copy in TCRdb shows in-frame clones only, minus some. The table records around 94,000 clones, 85% of them present only once. The data were obtained in a study of T cell responses to AZD1222 COVID-19 vaccine. General study findings and limits: Dominant CD4 TCR responses targeted spike regions 160-218 and 743-854.

The source was peripheral blood, collected 28 days after the second AZD1222 dose. This TCR came from an adult who received the AZD1222 COVID-19 vaccine.

CDR3 nucleotides: TGTGCCAGCAGCCAAGGGGGCCTCGTGGCAGTCCTCTCTGGAAACACCATATATTTT. Amino acids: CASSQGGLVAVLSGNTIYF. This chain connects TRBV11-2 to TRBJ1-3; 7 bases map to TRBD1. Trimming removed 5 bases from V and 0 bases from J; junction bases left unmatched: 16. The CDR3 has 19 residues. CDR1 SGHAT and CDR2 FQNNGV come from the germline V gene.